The 30 T cell receptor beta chains listed next were all sequenced from one sample in a study of blood T cell repertoires in COVID-19 (dated by TCRdb to about 2020). The method behind the library was the immunoSEQ multiplex PCR assay. TCRdb mirrors the immuneACCESS table, restricted to in-frame sequences. Some clones are absent from its copies; in checked studies, under half trace to an unresolved V gene, and the reason for the others is unknown. The sample profile shows about 170,000 clones; 86% of them were found once. Approximately 11% of the sample belongs to the ten largest clones. The sequencing sample was made of peripheral blood. Source of these receptors: a woman in her sixties or seventies with COVID-19, enrolled during active disease.

The V call is TRBV11-3, the J call TRBJ1-6, with D possibly TRBD1 on 5 matching bases. The V end was cut by 5 bases, the J end by 10 bases, with 15 bases between. CDR1 is SGHNT and CDR2 is YENEEA in the germline V gene. This CDR3 region has 14 residues. The CDR3 here is CASSPGRVHSPLHF. CDR3 bases: TGTGCCAGCAGCCCCGGCAGGGTGCACTCACCCCTCCACTTT. The complete variable domain, with remaining parts taken from reference TRBV11-3 and TRBJ1-6, reads EAGVVQSPRYKIIEKKQPVAFWCNPISGHNTLYWYLQNLGQGPELLIRYENEEAVDDSQLPKDRFSAERLKGVDSTLKIQPAELGDSAVYLCASSPGRVHSPLHFGNGTRLTVT.

The chain combines TRBV10-3 with TRBJ2-3; 14 bases align to TRBD2. Losses at the gene ends were 7 bases for V and 2 bases for J; bases not matched to a gene: 5. The CDR3 is 16 amino acids. Germline V gene lookup returns CDR1 ENHRY and CDR2 SYGVKD. CDR3 DNA: TGTGCCATCACTGGGACTAGCGGGAGACCCACAGATACGCAGTATTTT. Protein: CAITGTSGRPTDTQYF.

This clone was recorded once. The chain joins TRBV12-3 or TRBV12-4 to TRBJ2-1, with D unclear. The CDR3 is made up of 12 amino acids. V lost 5 bases and J 3 bases, leaving 5 bases between the germline ends. The DNA of the CDR3 is TGTGCCAGCAGTCCCGTCTACAATGAGCAGTTCTTC. Its translation is CASSPVYNEQFF.

This clone was detected a few times. The chain couples TRBV6-5 to TRBJ1-1, with 8 bases aligning to TRBD1. This CDR3 has 15 residues. V lost 5 bases to trimming and J lost 1 base; unmatched junction nucleotides: 6. The V gene's germline CDR1 is MNHEY and CDR2 SVGAGI. In DNA, the CDR3 is TGTGCCAGCAGTAGAGGACAGGGCGCGAACACTGAAGCTTTCTTT. As protein: CASSRGQGANTEAFF.

V gene TRBV18 combines with J gene TRBJ1-1, with 7 bases identical to TRBD1. This CDR3 is 13 amino acids long. J was trimmed by 1 base and V by 9 bases; bases with no gene match: 5. Germline loops: CDR1 KGHSH, CDR2 LQKENI. The CDR3 sequence is CASTGAQNTEAFF. In DNA, the CDR3 is TGTGCCAGTACAGGGGCCCAGAACACTGAAGCTTTCTTT.

V usage is TRBV19 and J usage is TRBJ2-2; 8 nucleotides line up with TRBD1. The germline V gene has CDR1 LNHDA and CDR2 SQIVND (reference sequence). The J segment lost 5 bases and the V segment lost 4 bases, leaving 9 bases of the junction unmatched. CDR3 length: 16 residues. CDR3 region: CASSTLDRGLTGELFF. CDR3 DNA: TGTGCCAGTAGTACCCTAGACAGGGGTTTAACCGGGGAGCTGTTTTTT.

V and J are TRBV19 and TRBJ2-1; TRBD2 aligns across 9 bases. CDR1 and CDR2 from the germline V gene are LNHDA and SQIVND (reference sequence). J was trimmed by 4 bases and V by 10 bases; bases with no gene match: 11. This CDR3 contains 15 residues. The CDR3 region has the DNA TGTGCCACCGCACCTTTAGCGGGAGCTTACAATGAGCAGTTCTTC. It codes for CATAPLAGAYNEQFF.

This rearrangement joins TRBV19 to TRBJ2-3; the match to TRBD2 covers 10 bases. This CDR3 has 16 amino acids. With V trimmed by 5 bases and J by 1 base, 6 bases remained unmatched. Per germline, CDR1 LNHDA and CDR2 SQIVND (reference sequence). The CDR3 bases are TGTGCCAGTAGTCTTTTAGCGGGAGGACGCACAGATACGCAGTATTTT. Translating it yields CASSLLAGGRTDTQYF.

The chain links TRBV28 to TRBJ1-4, with D uncertain. Germline CDR1 and CDR2: MDHEN and SYDVKM. The CDR3 runs to 15 residues. Trimming removed 6 bases from V and 7 bases from J, with 18 bases in between. CDR3 in DNA: TGTGCCAGCAGCCCCGAGCGGGGAGGAAGTGAAAAACTGTTTTTT. It is translated as CASSPERGGSEKLFF.

CDR3 bases: TGTGCCAGCAGCGAGGAGGACCGGCCCGGGTATGGCTACACCTTC. Translating gives CASSEEDRPGYGYTF. The rearrangement links TRBV9 to TRBJ1-2; no clear D gene. The V end lost 3 bases, the J end lost 5 bases, and 17 bases lay between the germline ends. Germline V lookup: CDR1 SGDLS, CDR2 YYNGEE. This CDR3 is built from 15 residues.

The CDR3 here is CASSHLAGSSYEQYF. The CDR3 nucleotides read TGTGCCAGCAGCCATCTCGCGGGGAGCTCCTACGAGCAGTACTTC. The rearrangement joins TRBV6-2 or TRBV6-3 to TRBJ2-7, with a possible D match to TRBD2 (6 bases). CDR1 and CDR2 from the germline V gene are MNHEY and SVGEGT. The CDR3 consists of 15 residues. V shed 6 bases and J shed 0 bases, with 15 bases lying between them.

The chain employs TRBV7-2 and TRBJ2-2, with D perhaps TRBD2 (5 bases). The CDR3 loop spans 13 amino acids. With 4 bases removed from V and 7 bases from J, the gap between germline ends came to 10 bases. Germline V gives CDR1 SGHTA, CDR2 FQGNSA. CDR3 sequence: CASSSGVLGELFF. The CDR3 DNA is TGTGCCAGCAGCTCCGGGGTACTCGGGGAGCTGTTTTTT.

The table lists this clone with a few counts. The chain has TRBV7-2 and TRBJ1-3; D not resolved. Trimming pared 5 bases from V and 4 bases from J, leaving 9 bases between. The CDR3 has 13 residues. Germline-derived CDR1 and CDR2 are SGHTA and FQGNSA. CDR3 amino acids: CASSPSAGNTIYF. The CDR3 nucleotides read TGTGCCAGCAGCCCCAGCGCAGGAAACACCATATATTTT.

The V gene is TRBV4-2, the J gene TRBJ1-6; 9 bases align to TRBD1. This CDR3 has 15 residues. Germline CDR1 is LGHNA and CDR2 is YNFKEQ. V was pared by 0 bases and J by 7 bases, with 1 base of the junction left unmatched. CDR3 nucleotides: TGTGCCAGCAGCCAAGACGGACAGGGGAATTCACCCCTCCACTTT. Its protein product is CASSQDGQGNSPLHF.

The chain carries TRBV7-2 and TRBJ2-3; no clear D. The CDR3 is 15 amino acids. Germline CDR1 and CDR2: SGHTA and FQGNSA. V was pared by 1 base and J by 3 bases, with 11 bases between. CDR3 sequence reads: CASSLVLGRTDTQYF. CDR3 nucleotide sequence: TGTGCCAGCAGCTTAGTCTTGGGCCGTACAGATACGCAGTATTTT.

The chain carries TRBV4-1 and TRBJ1-5; D not resolved. CDR1 is MGHRA, CDR2 YSYEKL, per germline. There are 15 residues in the CDR3. The ends were cut back, 1 base at V and 0 bases at J, with 7 bases in the middle. The CDR3 nucleotides read TGCGCCAGCAGCCAAGCCTTTTATAGCAATCAGCCCCAGCATTTT. This encodes CASSQAFYSNQPQHF.

The CDR3 sequence is CAWTRPFADTQYF. CDR3 sequence (DNA): TGTGCCTGGACCCGTCCCTTTGCAGATACGCAGTATTTT. V is TRBV30 and J is TRBJ2-3; D is unresolved. This CDR3 comprises 13 residues. With 4 bases removed from V and 4 bases from J, the gap between germline ends came to 12 bases. Germline V gene sequence: CDR1 GTSNPN, CDR2 SVGIG (reference sequence).

This clone appeared a single time. This chain joins TRBV3-1 (or the pseudogene TRBV3-2) and TRBJ2-6; 9 bases agree with TRBD2. After removal of 3 bases from V and 4 bases from J, the junction contained 13 bases not matched to a gene. Germline V gene sequence: CDR1 LGHDT, CDR2 YNNKEL (reference sequence). The CDR3 spans 19 residues. The DNA for the CDR3 is TGTGCCAGCAGCCAGTGGGTGGCTAGCGGGGAGCCGGGGGCCAACGTCCTGACTTTC. It specifies CASSQWVASGEPGANVLTF.

This clone occurred a few times. The chain recombines TRBV18 with TRBJ2-7; 8 nucleotides line up with TRBD1. J was trimmed by 0 bases and V by 5 bases; bases with no gene match: 6. The CDR3 loop spans 15 amino acids. The germline gives CDR1 KGHSH, CDR2 LQKENI. CDR3: CASSKTGANSYEQYF. DNA of the CDR3: TGTGCCAGCTCAAAGACAGGGGCCAACTCCTACGAGCAGTACTTC.

DNA for the CDR3: TGTGCCAGCAGCTTAGTTTATCCATCGGGGGAGACCCAGTACTTC. It encodes CASSLVYPSGETQYF. The chain links TRBV7-2 to TRBJ2-5, with D possibly being TRBD2 (5 bases). The V and J ends lost 1 base and 5 bases respectively, with 14 bases between them. The germline gives CDR1 SGHTA, CDR2 FQGNSA. CDR3 length: 15 amino acids.

This chain joins TRBV9 and TRBJ1-2, with D possibly being TRBD1 (6 bases). This CDR3 contains 15 residues. CDR1 and CDR2 (germline): SGDLS, YYNGEE. V gave up 4 bases and J gave up 2 bases, with 15 bases separating them. DNA of the CDR3: TGTGCCAGCAGCTCGGGAACAGGGCGGAACTATGGCTACACCTTC. This sequence encodes CASSSGTGRNYGYTF.

J is TRBJ1-6 and V is TRBV12-5; the D gene is possibly TRBD1 (5 bases). V dropped 2 bases and J dropped 5 bases, with 19 bases sitting between them. The CDR3 loop spans 18 amino acids. The germline CDR1 and CDR2 sequences are LGHNT and FRNRAP. DNA of the CDR3: TGTGCTAGTGGTTTGCCACGGGGGGAAAGAACTGATAATTCACCCCTCCACTTT. The encoded protein is CASGLPRGERTDNSPLHF.

The chain couples TRBV5-4 to TRBJ2-5, with D possibly being TRBD2 (7 bases). This CDR3 is built from 13 residues. V lost 3 bases to trimming and J lost 4 bases, with 10 bases between them. Germline lookup yields CDR1 SGHNT and CDR2 YYREEE (reference sequence). The CDR3 DNA sequence: TGTGCCAGCAGCTGGGGGGGCAGAGAGACCCAGTACTTC. Its protein product is CASSWGGRETQYF.

The chain combines TRBV19 with TRBJ1-6; no firm D call. Germline V CDR1 and CDR2: LNHDA, SQIVND (reference sequence). The length of the CDR3 is 14 residues. Trimming took 1 base from V and 5 from J, leaving 6 bases between them. The CDR3 spells CASSIGADNSPLHF. CDR3 sequence (DNA): TGTGCCAGTAGTATAGGTGCGGATAATTCACCCCTCCACTTT.

This chain joins TRBV3-1 (or the pseudogene TRBV3-2) and TRBJ2-2; TRBD2 might be the D (5 bases). Germline V gene data show CDR1 as LGHDT and CDR2 as YNNKEL (reference sequence). V lost 7 bases to trimming and J lost 6 bases, with 12 bases between them. This CDR3 is built from 13 residues. The CDR3 reads CASTRTDSGELFF. Here the CDR3 DNA reads TGTGCCAGCACCCGGACTGATTCCGGGGAGCTGTTTTTT.

The CDR3 nucleotides are TGTGCCAGCAGCCTTTCTACGGCGGGACAGGGACCCAAAGCTTTCTTT. The encoded protein is CASSLSTAGQGPKAFF. The chain couples TRBV3-1 (or the pseudogene TRBV3-2) to TRBJ1-1, with TRBD1 identical over 9 bases. V shed 4 bases, J shed 9 bases, and the junction held 15 bases outside the gene matches. The CDR3 is 16 residues long. Germline V gene sequence: CDR1 LGHDT, CDR2 YNNKEL (reference sequence).

The chain couples TRBV4-3 to TRBJ1-1; 9 bases are shared with TRBD1. This CDR3 spans 16 amino acids. V lost 3 bases to trimming and J lost 5 bases; unmatched junction nucleotides: 10. Germline values: CDR1 LGHNA, CDR2 YSLEER. CDR3 protein: CASSQGPGQGRTEAFF. CDR3 nucleotide sequence: TGCGCCAGCAGCCAGGGACCGGGACAGGGCCGGACTGAAGCTTTCTTT.

The chain has TRBV30 and TRBJ2-1; D might be TRBD1 (7 bases). Germline assignment: CDR1 GTSNPN and CDR2 SVGIG (reference sequence). V was cut by 0 bases and J by 4 bases, with 13 bases left in between. The CDR3 contains 15 residues. The CDR3 nucleotides are TGTGCCTGGAGTGTACGGCCAGGGGGGTACAATGAGCAGTTCTTC. It encodes CAWSVRPGGYNEQFF.

This chain uses TRBV5-1 with TRBJ2-1; perhaps TRBD2 as D (8 bases). Germline-derived CDR1 and CDR2 are SGHRS and YFSETQ. The CDR3 has 18 amino acids. V was pared by 4 bases and J by 8 bases, with 28 bases between. CDR3 DNA sequence: TGCGCCAGCAGCGTTAGGGGGCGGGAGGCCCCTGTGAGGGATGAGCAGTTCTTC. Protein product: CASSVRGREAPVRDEQFF.

V is TRBV30 and J is TRBJ2-2; D possibly corresponds to TRBD2 (7 bases). Trimming took 0 bases from V and 6 from J, leaving 11 bases between them. This CDR3 region has 14 residues. Germline V gene data show CDR1 as GTSNPN and CDR2 as SVGIG (reference sequence). DNA for the CDR3: TGTGCCTGGAGTGTTCGAGGGGGGGCCGGGGAGCTGTTTTTT. This encodes CAWSVRGGAGELFF.